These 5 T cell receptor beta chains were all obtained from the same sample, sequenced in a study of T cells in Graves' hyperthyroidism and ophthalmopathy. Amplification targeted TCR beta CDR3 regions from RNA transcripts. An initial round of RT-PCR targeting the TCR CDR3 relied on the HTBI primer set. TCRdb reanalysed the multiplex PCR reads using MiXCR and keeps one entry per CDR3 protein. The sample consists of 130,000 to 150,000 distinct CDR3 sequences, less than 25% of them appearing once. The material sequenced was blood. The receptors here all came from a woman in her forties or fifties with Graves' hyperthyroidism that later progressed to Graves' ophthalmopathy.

DNA for the CDR3: TGTGCCAGCAGTTACAGAACCCAGGGGGCGAACACTGAAGCTTTCTTT. This gives the protein CASSYRTQGANTEAFF. The chain uses TRBV6-5 and TRBJ1-1; TRBD1 aligns across 8 bases. The ends lost 2 bases at V and 1 base at J; junction bases unmatched: 6. There are 16 residues in the CDR3. CDR1 and CDR2 from the germline V gene are MNHEY and SVGAGI.

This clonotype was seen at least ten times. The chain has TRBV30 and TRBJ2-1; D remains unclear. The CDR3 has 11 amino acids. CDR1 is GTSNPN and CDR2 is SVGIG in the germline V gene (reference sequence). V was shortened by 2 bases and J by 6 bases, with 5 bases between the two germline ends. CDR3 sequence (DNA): TGTGCCTGGAGTCCTATCAATGAGCAGTTCTTC. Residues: CAWSPINEQFF.

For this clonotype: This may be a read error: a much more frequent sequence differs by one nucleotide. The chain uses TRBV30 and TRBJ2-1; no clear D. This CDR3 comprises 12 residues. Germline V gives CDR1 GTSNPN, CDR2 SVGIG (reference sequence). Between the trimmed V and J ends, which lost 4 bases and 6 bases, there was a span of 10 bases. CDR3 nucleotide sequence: TGTGCCTGGAACGAGTACGGCAATGAGCAGTTCTTC. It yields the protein CAWNEYGNEQFF.

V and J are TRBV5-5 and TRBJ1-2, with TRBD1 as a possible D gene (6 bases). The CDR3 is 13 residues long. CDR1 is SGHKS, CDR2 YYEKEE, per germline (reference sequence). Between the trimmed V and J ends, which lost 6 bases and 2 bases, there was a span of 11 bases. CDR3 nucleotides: TGTGCCAGCAACCAAGGACAGAACTATGGCTACACCTTC. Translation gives CASNQGQNYGYTF.

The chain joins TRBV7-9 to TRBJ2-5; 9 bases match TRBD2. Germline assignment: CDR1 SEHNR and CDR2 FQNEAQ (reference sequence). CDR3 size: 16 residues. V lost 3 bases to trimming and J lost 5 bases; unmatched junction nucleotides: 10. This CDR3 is CASSFGGSGSRETQYF. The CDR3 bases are TGTGCCAGCAGCTTCGGTGGTAGCGGGAGCCGTGAGACCCAGTACTTC.